This T cell receptor (beta chain) is from a study of CD8 T cells in Susac syndrome. Whole-study findings and limits: Repertoires of Susac syndrome CD4+ T cells lacked clonal expansion.

When the RNA was reverse transcribed, random hexamers were used with an input of 0.5 to 1 ug. An immunoSEQ multiplex PCR generated amplified TCR beta CDR3 products spanning 54 Vbeta and 13 Jbeta. TCRdb itself ran the immunoSEQ multiplex PCR reads through MiXCR, one entry per CDR3 protein. Among under 250,000 distinct CDR3 sequences listed, 94% were seen once. V was shortened by 3 bases and J by 4 bases, with 9 bases between the two germline ends. In germline, CDR1 is SGHTA, CDR2 FQGNSA. The CDR3 consists of 13 residues. Points on this clonotype: Its antigen is undetermined.

V usage is TRBV7-2 and J usage is TRBJ2-5; maybe TRBD2 (5 bases). This clonotype was obtained from a human donor with Susac syndrome. What was sequenced was CD4+ T cells from PBMCs. In DNA form, the CDR3 reads TGTGCCAGCAGCTTGGACGCGGGAGAGACCCAGTACTTC. This sequence encodes CASSLDAGETQYF.